The sequence of this TCR beta chain was determined in a study of OX40 agonist ivuxolimab in advanced cancers. Looking at the study overall: Patients took ivuxolimab, an agonistic anti-OX40 (CD134) antibody.

This clone was counted only a few times. Trimming pared 8 bases from V and 0 bases from J, leaving 11 bases between. CDR1 and CDR2 (germline): MDHEN, SYDVKM. This CDR3 is 13 amino acids long. Generated by immunoSEQ multiplex PCR, the TCRdb table keeps only in-frame clones and is missing some. This sample has fewer than 70,000 clones, with roughly 86% found just once. The sample in question was CD4+ or CD8+ T cells sorted from blood, obtained in a trial of the OX40 agonist ivuxolimab. The chain couples TRBV28 to TRBJ2-7; the D is unclear. The TCR comes from an adult with an advanced solid tumor such as melanoma, head and neck, liver or kidney cancer. The CDR3 spells CASGTLGSYEQYF. The CDR3 DNA reads as TGTGCCAGCGGAACGCTGGGCTCCTACGAGCAGTACTTC. Based on the CDR3 plus reference TRBV28 and TRBJ2-7, the full variable domain is DVKVTQSSRYLVKRTGEKVFLECVQDMDHENMFWYRQDPGLGLRLIYFSYDVKMKEKGDIPEGYSVSREKKERFSLILESASTNQTSMYLCASGTLGSYEQYFGPGTRLTVT.